The present TCR beta chain was sequenced within a study of beta chain features in type 1 diabetes. Across the whole study: Age and gender were similar between patients and healthy donors, as were cell yields. Study outcomes and limitations: There was a moderate but significant shortening of TCRB CDR3s in all four CD4+ subsets of Type 1 diabetes patients. Patients showed naive, central memory and Treg TCRB repertoires that appeared more similar than those of healthy donors.

TCRB transcripts that were expressed got sequenced, as all of the isolated RNA had been reverse transcribed. Using immunoSEQ multiplex PCR, the repertoire was profiled, and TCRdb retains in-frame clones only, with some absent. The data contain 300,000 to 400,000 clones, around 10% of them singletons. CDR3 size: 15 residues. V was pared by 4 bases and J by 1 base, with 2 bases of the junction left unmatched. Germline values: CDR1 MNHEY, CDR2 SVGAGI. This clone was counted only a few times. Its antigen remains unknown. This chain links TRBV6-5 with TRBJ2-1; TRBD2 agrees at 9 bases. Sequenced sample: naive CD4+ T cells from blood. The source is a woman aged 25-40 years in good health. CDR3 nucleotide sequence: TGTGCCAGCAGTTCTAGCGGGGCATCCTACAATGAGCAGTTCTTC. This sequence encodes CASSSSGASYNEQFF.